This TCR beta chain is drawn from a study of shared clonotypes between healthy human individuals. Generated by immunoSEQ multiplex PCR, the TCRdb table keeps only in-frame clones and is missing some. Of fewer than 1.8 million clones in the sample, about 98.5% were seen once. The CDR3 covers 13 residues. V was pared by 2 bases and J by 1 base, with 7 bases between. In germline, CDR1 is SGHNT, CDR2 YYREEE (reference sequence). From CD4+ cells came CD45RA+ naive and CD45RA-negative memory subsets. V is TRBV5-4 and J is TRBJ2-7; maybe TRBD2 (6 bases). The receptor comes from a man younger than 45 in good health. Sequencing was performed on naive CD4+ T cells sorted from blood. Subset noted: CD45RA+ positively selected. CDR3 DNA sequence: TGTGCCAGCAGCTTTGCGGGATCCTACGAGCAGTACTTC. Its protein is CASSFAGSYEQYF.